This T cell receptor (beta chain) was sequenced for a study of cytomegalovirus exposure and HLA in healthy donors. Overall study results and limits: A few of the chains that were CMV-associated were confirmed in vitro to be specific for CMV antigens. Immune exposure data for these donors was limited to CMV serostatus. Within an earlier analysis, most TCR beta V segments proved productive either about 90% or about 30% of the time.

The CDR3 is made up of 13 amino acids. In germline, CDR1 is SNHLY, CDR2 FYNNEI. The V and J ends lost 7 bases and 2 bases respectively, with 9 bases between them. Use of 60 Vbeta and 13 Jbeta primers characterized the PCR. TCRdb keeps only in-frame clones here, not all; method: immunoSEQ multiplex PCR. The sample contains about 160,000 clones, 70% to 90% of which appear only once. A note on this clone: The antigen remains unidentified.

The chain uses TRBV2 and TRBJ1-5; a possible D gene is TRBD1 (5 bases). Sequences were obtained from PBMCs. This receptor was obtained from a woman between 18 and 29 years old in good health and CMV-seronegative. The CDR3 region has the DNA TGTGCCAGCAACAAGGGGCGCAATCAGCCCCAGCATTTT. Amino acid sequence: CASNKGRNQPQHF.